This note documents a single T cell receptor (beta chain) sequence. TCRdb itself ran the 5' RACE reads through MiXCR, one entry per CDR3 protein. The table has about 370,000 distinct CDR3 sequences, over 25% seen once. These data are taken from a study of identical twins' blood T cells. This TCR derives from a woman aged 18-50 years in good health. Sequenced input: PBMCs.

In DNA form, the CDR3 reads TGCAGTGCTTCCGTCAAGTGGCGGGGCACCACTGAAGCTTTCTTT. It codes for CSASVKWRGTTEAFF. This rearrangement joins TRBV20-1 to TRBJ1-1; a possible D gene is TRBD1 (5 bases). CDR1 is DFQATT, CDR2 SNEGSKA, per germline (reference sequence). The CDR3 totals 15 residues. Trimming stripped 5 bases from V and 4 bases from J, with 20 bases between.